This T cell receptor (beta chain) comes out of a study of cytomegalovirus exposure and HLA in healthy donors. The PCR made use of 60 Vbeta and 13 Jbeta primers. Data came from immunoSEQ multiplex PCR; TCRdb stores just in-frame clones and leaves some out. This table holds 150,000 to 180,000 clones, 70% to 80% found once. The CDR3 is 15 amino acids. The V and J ends lost 2 bases and 4 bases, in that order; junction bases with no gene match: 6. Germline V gives CDR1 SGHRS, CDR2 YFSETQ. The chain combines TRBV5-1 with TRBJ1-3; 7 bases line up with TRBD1. Source material: PBMCs. The receptor comes from a man aged 25 to 45 in good health and CMV-seronegative. The CDR3 here is CASSLGGGSGNTIYF. CDR3 sequence (DNA): TGCGCCAGCAGCTTAGGAGGGGGCTCGGGAAACACCATATATTTT. The full variable domain, in which reference TRBV5-1 and TRBJ1-3 provide the parts outside the CDR3, is KAGVTQTPRYLIKTRGQQVTLSCSPISGHRSVSWYQQTPGQGLQFLFEYFSETQRNKGNFPGRFSGRQFSNSRSEMNVSTLELGDSALYLCASSLGGGSGNTIYFGEGSWLTVV.